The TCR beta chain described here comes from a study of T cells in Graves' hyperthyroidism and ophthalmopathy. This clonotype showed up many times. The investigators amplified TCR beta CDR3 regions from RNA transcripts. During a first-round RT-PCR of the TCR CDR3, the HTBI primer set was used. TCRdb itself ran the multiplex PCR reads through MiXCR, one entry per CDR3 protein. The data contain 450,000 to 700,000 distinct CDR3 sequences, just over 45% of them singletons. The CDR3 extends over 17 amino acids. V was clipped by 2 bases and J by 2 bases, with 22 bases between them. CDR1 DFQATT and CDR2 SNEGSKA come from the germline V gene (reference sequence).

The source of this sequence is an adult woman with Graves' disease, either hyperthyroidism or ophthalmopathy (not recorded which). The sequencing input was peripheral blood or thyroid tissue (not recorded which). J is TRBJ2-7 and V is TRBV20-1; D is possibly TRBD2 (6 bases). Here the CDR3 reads CSARRPPGLSVPYEQYF. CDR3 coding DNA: TGCAGTGCTAGACGCCCTCCGGGACTCAGTGTCCCCTACGAGCAGTACTTC.